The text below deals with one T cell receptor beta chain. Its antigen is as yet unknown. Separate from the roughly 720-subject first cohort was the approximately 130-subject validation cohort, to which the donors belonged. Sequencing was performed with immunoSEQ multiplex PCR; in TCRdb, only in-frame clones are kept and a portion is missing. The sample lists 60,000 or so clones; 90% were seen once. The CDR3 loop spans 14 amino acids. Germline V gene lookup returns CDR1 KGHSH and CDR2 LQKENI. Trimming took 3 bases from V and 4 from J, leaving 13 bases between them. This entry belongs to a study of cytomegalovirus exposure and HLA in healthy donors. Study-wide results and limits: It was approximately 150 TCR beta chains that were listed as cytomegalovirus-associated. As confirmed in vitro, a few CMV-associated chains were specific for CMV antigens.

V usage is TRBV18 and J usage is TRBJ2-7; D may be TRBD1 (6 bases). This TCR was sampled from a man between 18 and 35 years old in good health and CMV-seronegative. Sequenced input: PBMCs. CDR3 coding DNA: TGTGCCAGCTCACCGGAACAGGGTTCGTACGAGCAGTACTTC. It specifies CASSPEQGSYEQYF.